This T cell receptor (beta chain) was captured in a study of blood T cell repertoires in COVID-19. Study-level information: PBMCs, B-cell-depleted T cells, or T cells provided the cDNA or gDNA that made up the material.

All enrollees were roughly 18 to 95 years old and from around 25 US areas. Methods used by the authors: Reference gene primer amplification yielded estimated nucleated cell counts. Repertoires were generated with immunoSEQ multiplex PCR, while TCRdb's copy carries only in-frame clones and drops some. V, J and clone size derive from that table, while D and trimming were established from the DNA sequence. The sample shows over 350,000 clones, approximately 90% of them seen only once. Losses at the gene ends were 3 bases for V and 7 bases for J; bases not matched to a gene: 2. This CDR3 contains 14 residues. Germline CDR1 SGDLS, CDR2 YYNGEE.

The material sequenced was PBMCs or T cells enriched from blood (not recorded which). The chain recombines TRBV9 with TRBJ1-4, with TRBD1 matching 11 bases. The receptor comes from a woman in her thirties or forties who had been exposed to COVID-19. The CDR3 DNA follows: TGTGCCAGCAGCGCGGGACAGGGGGGTGAAAAACTGTTTTTT. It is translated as CASSAGQGGEKLFF.